This T cell receptor (beta chain) was obtained from a study of shared clonotypes between healthy human individuals. Healthy HIV-negative adults with no recent acute infections or vaccinations were recruited as donors. Data came from immunoSEQ multiplex PCR; TCRdb stores just in-frame clones and leaves some out. The sample holds more than 1,200,000 clones, just under 99% seen once. The CDR3 extends over 14 amino acids. Between the trimmed V and J ends, which lost 4 bases and 0 bases, there was a span of 10 bases. Germline lookup yields CDR1 SGHDT and CDR2 YYEEEE. Material: naive CD4+ T cells sorted from blood. The subset here: CD45RA+ positively selected. This TCR came from a man between 25 and 39 years old in good health. V is TRBV5-6 and J is TRBJ2-5, with D possibly being TRBD1 (6 bases). CDR3 protein: CASSPDRYQETQYF. In DNA form, the CDR3 reads TGTGCCAGCAGCCCGGACAGATACCAAGAGACCCAGTACTTC.